Described below is a single T cell receptor beta chain sequence and its context. Its antigen is unknown. The record originates from a study of cytomegalovirus exposure and HLA in healthy donors. Study-wide findings and caveats: Indistinguishable V segments such as TRBV6-2 and TRBV6-3 were excluded. Among donors in an Asian-associated ancestry cluster, a later analysis reportedly found fewer N-insertions than the roughly 700-donor mean. Cytomegalovirus association was listed for 150 or so TCR beta chains.

The PCR contained 60 Vbeta and 13 Jbeta primers. In the authors' workflow: Approximately 9.9 million of tens of millions of unique TCR beta chains were shared, per a later count. Sequenced by immunoSEQ multiplex PCR; TCRdb stores in-frame clones only, minus some. The V and J calls and clone size come from that table; D and trimming were worked out from the DNA. The sample has roughly 100,000 clones; around 75% are singletons. The CDR3 loop spans 13 amino acids. CDR1 SNHLY and CDR2 FYNNEI come from the germline V gene. The V end lost 5 bases, the J end lost 4 bases, and 12 bases lay between the germline ends.

Input material: PBMCs. The rearrangement joins TRBV2 to TRBJ2-7; possible D gene TRBD1, 6 bases. This receptor was identified in a man in his thirties or forties in good health and CMV-seronegative. For the CDR3, the DNA is TGTGCCAGCAGTCAGGGGCCGGCATACGAGCAGTACTTC. Translated, it gives CASSQGPAYEQYF.